One and the same sample provided the 29 T cell receptor beta chains below, sequenced in a study of early T cells in non-severe SARS-CoV-2 infection. TCRdb independently ran MiXCR on the 5' RACE reads; one entry per CDR3 protein. The sample has 80,000 to 95,000 distinct CDR3 sequences, approximately 17% seen once. The material sequenced was whole blood, taken at baseline. The receptor source for this set is an adult who was a healthcare worker with PCR-confirmed SARS-CoV-2 infection or an uninfected control (not recorded which).

The V and J genes are TRBV12-3 or TRBV12-4 and TRBJ2-7; D is ambiguous. The V end lost 3 bases, the J end lost 4 bases, and 19 bases lay between the germline ends. The length of the CDR3 is 16 residues. The CDR3 spells CASSLSFQARGYEQYF. In DNA form, the CDR3 reads TGTGCCAGCAGTTTGAGTTTTCAGGCCCGTGGGTACGAGCAGTACTTC.

This rearrangement joins TRBV10-2 to TRBJ1-2, with TRBD1 as a possible D gene (5 bases). Trimming removed 3 bases at V and 5 bases at J, with 19 bases between. This CDR3 spans 16 amino acids. The germline V gene encodes CDR1 WSHSY and CDR2 SAAADI. The CDR3 region is CASSETGAGSIYGYTF. The CDR3 coding sequence is TGCGCCAGCAGTGAAACCGGTGCAGGGAGTATTTATGGCTACACCTTC.

The CDR3 DNA follows: TGCGCCAGCCGGACGGCAGGGGGAACAGATACGCAGTATTTT. This codes for CASRTAGGTDTQYF. The rearrangement links TRBV5-1 to TRBJ2-3, with TRBD1 matching over 7 bases. The CDR3 runs to 14 residues. V lost 7 bases to trimming and J lost 3 bases; unmatched junction nucleotides: 8. Germline-derived CDR1 and CDR2 are SGHRS and YFSETQ.

V and J are TRBV5-4 and TRBJ1-1; a possible D gene is TRBD1 (5 bases). This CDR3 contains 14 residues. Germline CDR1 reads SGHNT; CDR2 reads YYREEE (reference sequence). Trimming stripped 7 bases from V and 5 bases from J, with 18 bases between. The CDR3 spells CASLNYRDLTEAFF. In DNA, the CDR3 is TGTGCCAGCCTTAATTACCGGGACCTGACTGAAGCTTTCTTT.

This clonotype was picked up a small number of times. The rearrangement links TRBV28 to TRBJ1-5, with 8 bases lining up with TRBD1. The germline CDR1 and CDR2 sequences are MDHEN and SYDVKM. V lost 1 base and J lost 11; bases outside the gene matches: 10. The CDR3 is made up of 15 amino acids. The CDR3 nucleotides read TGTGCCAGCAGTTTATCCTGGCAGGGGGCCCTCGCCCAGCATTTT. It yields the protein CASSLSWQGALAQHF.

The CDR3, as DNA: TGTGCCATCCCCGGGGAGGGCTATGGCTACACCTTC. Translation: CAIPGEGYGYTF. The chain employs TRBV10-3 and TRBJ1-2; D is unclear. CDR1 and CDR2 from the germline V gene are ENHRY and SYGVKD. Trimming shortened V by 8 bases and J by 4 bases, and 11 bases separated the two germline ends. This CDR3 contains 12 residues.

This clonotype was recorded only once. The chain joins TRBV11-2 to TRBJ2-1, with a tentative D call TRBD2 (6 bases). CDR1 is SGHAT and CDR2 is FQNNGV in the germline V gene. Trimming took 5 bases from V and 6 from J, leaving 17 bases between them. The CDR3 has 15 residues. This chain's CDR3 is CASSLEGLIFNEQFF. The CDR3 nucleotides read TGTGCCAGCAGCCTGGAGGGCCTTATCTTCAATGAGCAGTTCTTC.

V and J are TRBV28 and TRBJ2-5, with D possibly being TRBD2 (7 bases). Germline loops: CDR1 MDHEN, CDR2 SYDVKM. The CDR3 sequence is 13 residues long. Trimming took off 5 bases at V and 5 bases at J, with 12 bases between the two ends. CDR3 nucleotide sequence: TGTGCCAGCAGTGTACAGGGAGGGGAGACCCAGTACTTC. Its protein is CASSVQGGETQYF.

This chain uses TRBV2 with TRBJ2-1; D remains unclear. Germline V lookup: CDR1 SNHLY, CDR2 FYNNEI. V was shortened by 6 bases and J by 10 bases, with 10 bases between the two germline ends. There are 11 residues in the CDR3. The CDR3 DNA follows: TGTGCCAGCAGAGATCTCGGGGAGCAGTTCTTC. This translates into CASRDLGEQFF. The complete variable domain, with remaining parts taken from reference TRBV2 and TRBJ2-1, reads EPEVTQTPSHQVTQMGQEVILRCVPISNHLYFYWYRQILGQKVEFLVSFYNNEISEKSEIFDDQFSVERPDGSNFTLKIRSTKLEDSAMYFCASRDLGEQFFGPGTRLTVL.

This clonotype showed up just a few times. It is unclear where the CDR3 begins or ends on the DNA, so no DNA is shown, and the CDR3 is as TCRdb lists it. The chain joins TRBV12-3 or TRBV12-4 to TRBJ2-7; the table gives TRBD1 as D, unverified against the DNA. Termini included, the CDR3 measures 14 amino acids. The CDR3: CASSSSQGTYEQYF.

V usage is TRBV7-9 and J usage is TRBJ2-1; the D gene is possibly TRBD2 (8 bases). The CDR3 sequence is 12 residues long. Trimming took 6 bases from V and 15 from J, leaving 18 bases between them. Germline assignment: CDR1 SEHNR and CDR2 FQNEAQ (reference sequence). The CDR3 nucleotides are TGTGCCAGCAGTCCCGGGACTAGGGGGCCGTTCTTC. This codes for CASSPGTRGPFF.

The chain employs TRBV24-1 and TRBJ1-1; D perhaps matches TRBD1 (5 bases). Germline assignment: CDR1 KGHDR and CDR2 SFDVKD. Trimming shortened V by 9 bases and J by 4 bases, and 14 bases separated the two germline ends. The CDR3 consists of 13 residues. The CDR3 sequence is CATRAGGGTEAFF. Written as DNA, the CDR3 is TGTGCCACCCGGGCCGGGGGAGGCACTGAAGCTTTCTTT.

This chain connects TRBV21-1 to TRBJ2-1; TRBD2, as called in the table, went unchecked against the DNA. TRBV21-1 is listed as a pseudogene. CDR3 length: 12 amino acids. CDR3 nucleotide sequence: TGTGCCAGCGGGAGAGACTACAATGAGCAGTTCTTC. This encodes CASGRDYNEQFF.

CDR3 DNA sequence: TGTGCCAGCAGTCCCTTCCCAGCGGGAGATGAGCAGTTCTTC. Its protein is CASSPFPAGDEQFF. The gene calls are TRBV28 and TRBJ2-1; 8 bases map to TRBD2. Looked up from germline, CDR1 is MDHEN and CDR2 is SYDVKM. The CDR3 consists of 14 residues. The junction had 8 bases not matched to a gene; V was cut back by 5 bases and J by 8 bases.

V and J are TRBV27 and TRBJ1-5; perhaps TRBD1 as D (6 bases). Germline V gene lookup returns CDR1 MNHEY and CDR2 SMNVEV (reference sequence). The ends were cut back, 0 bases at V and 3 bases at J, with 15 bases in the middle. The CDR3 has 17 residues. The CDR3 sequence is CASSLSPPGVINQPQHF. In DNA form, the CDR3 reads TGTGCCAGCAGTTTATCCCCTCCAGGGGTCATCAATCAGCCCCAGCATTTT.

This clonotype has ten or more counts. The V and J genes are TRBV9 and TRBJ2-1; 9 bases map to TRBD2. V was clipped by 0 bases and J by 8 bases; unmatched bases: 9. The germline CDR1 and CDR2 sequences are SGDLS and YYNGEE. The CDR3 runs to 16 residues. CDR3 protein: CASSVVALAGSDEQFF. The CDR3 DNA reads as TGTGCCAGCAGCGTAGTTGCCCTAGCGGGAAGTGATGAGCAGTTCTTC.

The chain combines TRBV6-1 with TRBJ2-3, with 7 bases matching TRBD2. The J segment lost 3 bases and the V segment lost 1 base, leaving 1 base of the junction unmatched. CDR3 length equals 14 residues. Germline lookup yields CDR1 MNHNS and CDR2 SASEGT. The CDR3: CASSEGSGTDTQYF. For the CDR3, the DNA is TGTGCCAGCAGTGAAGGTAGCGGGACAGATACGCAGTATTTT.

This clonotype was picked up many times. The chain couples TRBV7-9 to TRBJ1-1, with unresolved D. Germline loops: CDR1 SEHNR, CDR2 FQNEAQ (reference sequence). Trimming left V 4 bases short and J 0 bases short, with 6 bases between. The CDR3 length is 13 residues. CDR3 coding DNA: TGTGCCAGCAGCTCATCAATGAACACTGAAGCTTTCTTT. This gives the protein CASSSSMNTEAFF.

The chain has TRBV20-1 and TRBJ2-7; D ambiguous. CDR1 is DFQATT, CDR2 SNEGSKA, per germline (reference sequence). Trimming shortened V by 6 bases and J by 0 bases, and 18 bases separated the two germline ends. This CDR3 has 15 residues. The CDR3 DNA follows: TGCAGTGCCCCCGACCCGGATCTTAGCTCCTACGAGCAGTACTTC. Translating it yields CSAPDPDLSSYEQYF.

This chain uses TRBV3-1 with TRBJ2-6, with D possibly being TRBD1 (5 bases). V gave up 4 bases and J gave up 4 bases, with 11 bases separating them. Germline CDR1 reads LGHDT; CDR2 reads YNNKEL (reference sequence). The CDR3 consists of 15 residues. The CDR3 nucleotides are TGTGCCAGCAGCCCGACAGTTTCGGGGGCCAACGTCCTGACTTTC. Its protein is CASSPTVSGANVLTF.

The rearrangement links TRBV11-2 to TRBJ2-7; 10 bases match TRBD2. Germline V gene lookup returns CDR1 SGHAT and CDR2 FQNNGV. Unmatched junction bases numbered 4, after V lost 2 bases and J lost 3 bases. The CDR3 spans 15 residues. CDR3 sequence (DNA): TGTGCCAGCAGCTTACTCCGGACTAGCGGCTACGAGCAGTACTTC. Protein product: CASSLLRTSGYEQYF.

The rearrangement uses TRBV20-1 and TRBJ2-7, with TRBD2 matching over 11 bases. Germline loops: CDR1 DFQATT, CDR2 SNEGSKA (reference sequence). Trimming cost V 0 bases and J 7 bases; bases outside gene matches: 5. This CDR3 contains 14 residues. This CDR3 reads CSARELAGVQEQYF. In DNA, the CDR3 is TGCAGTGCTAGAGAACTAGCGGGAGTTCAAGAGCAGTACTTC.

This clonotype was counted between two and nine times. The chain carries TRBV5-1 and TRBJ2-5; D is possibly TRBD1 or TRBD2 (5 bases each). The germline CDR1 and CDR2 sequences are SGHRS and YFSETQ. The CDR3 sequence is 12 residues long. The ends were cut back, 4 bases at V and 5 bases at J, with 9 bases in the middle. The CDR3 bases are TGCGCCAGCAGCGGGGACGTGGAGACCCAGTACTTC. Translating gives CASSGDVETQYF.

This chain connects TRBV18 to TRBJ1-2; maybe TRBD1 (5 bases). Germline loops: CDR1 KGHSH, CDR2 LQKENI. V lost 3 bases to trimming and J lost 4 bases, with 12 bases between them. This CDR3 contains 14 residues. The chain's CDR3 is CASSPSGTGYGYTF. CDR3 coding DNA: TGTGCCAGCTCACCGTCAGGGACCGGCTATGGCTACACCTTC.

This clonotype has more than one count but fewer than ten. The rearrangement joins TRBV28 to TRBJ2-7; the D gene is possibly TRBD1 (5 bases). The ends were cut back, 5 bases at V and 0 bases at J, with 14 bases in the middle. Germline V gene data show CDR1 as MDHEN and CDR2 as SYDVKM. This CDR3 is 15 amino acids long. CDR3 residues: CASSPLKTASYEQYF. DNA of the CDR3: TGTGCCAGCAGTCCCCTAAAGACAGCCTCCTACGAGCAGTACTTC. The whole variable domain, filled in from reference TRBV28 and TRBJ2-7, reads DVKVTQSSRYLVKRTGEKVFLECVQDMDHENMFWYRQDPGLGLRLIYFSYDVKMKEKGDIPEGYSVSREKKERFSLILESASTNQTSMYLCASSPLKTASYEQYFGPGTRLTVT.

V and J are TRBV7-2 and TRBJ2-1; D might be TRBD1 or TRBD2, each matching 5 bases. This CDR3 has 17 amino acids. The ends were cut back, 6 bases at V and 3 bases at J, with 21 bases in the middle. Germline values: CDR1 SGHTA, CDR2 FQGNSA. The CDR3 DNA follows: TGTGCCAGCAGTCCTCTGGCCGGGACGGATTTCTACAATGAGCAGTTCTTC. Residues: CASSPLAGTDFYNEQFF.

The rearrangement joins TRBV20-1 to TRBJ2-5; D unresolved. The CDR3 loop spans 12 amino acids. V was pared by 3 bases and J by 5 bases, with 10 bases between. Looked up from germline, CDR1 is DFQATT and CDR2 is SNEGSKA (reference sequence). DNA for the CDR3: TGCAGTGCTAGGACAACGCGGGAGACCCAGTACTTC. Translated: CSARTTRETQYF.

J is TRBJ2-2 and V is TRBV20-1; D not certain. This CDR3 is 14 amino acids long. With 3 bases removed from V and 2 bases from J, the gap between germline ends came to 10 bases. The germline CDR1 and CDR2 sequences are DFQATT and SNEGSKA (reference sequence). CDR3 nucleotide sequence: TGCAGTGCTAGTGCGGCTATAAACACCGGGGAGCTGTTTTTT. Translating gives CSASAAINTGELFF.

In this sample, this clonotype turned up a few times. The DNA for the CDR3 is TGTGCCAGTAGTATGGGACTGCATAATGAAAAACTGTTTTTT. Amino acid sequence: CASSMGLHNEKLFF. The rearrangement links TRBV19 to TRBJ1-4; D is perhaps TRBD1 (5 bases). The CDR3 totals 14 residues. Germline lookup yields CDR1 LNHDA and CDR2 SQIVND (reference sequence). Trimming pared 3 bases from V and 4 bases from J, leaving 9 bases between.